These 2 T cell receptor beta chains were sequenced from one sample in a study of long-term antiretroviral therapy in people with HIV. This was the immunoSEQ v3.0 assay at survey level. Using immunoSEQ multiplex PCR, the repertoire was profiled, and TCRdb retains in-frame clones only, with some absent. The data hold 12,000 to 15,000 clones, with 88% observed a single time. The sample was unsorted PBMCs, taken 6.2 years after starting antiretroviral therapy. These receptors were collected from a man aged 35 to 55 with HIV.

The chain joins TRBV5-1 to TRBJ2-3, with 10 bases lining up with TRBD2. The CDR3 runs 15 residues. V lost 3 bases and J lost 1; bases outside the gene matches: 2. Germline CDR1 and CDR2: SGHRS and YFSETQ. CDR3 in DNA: TGCGCCAGCAGCTCAGGACTAGCGGGCACAGATACGCAGTATTTT. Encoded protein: CASSSGLAGTDTQYF.

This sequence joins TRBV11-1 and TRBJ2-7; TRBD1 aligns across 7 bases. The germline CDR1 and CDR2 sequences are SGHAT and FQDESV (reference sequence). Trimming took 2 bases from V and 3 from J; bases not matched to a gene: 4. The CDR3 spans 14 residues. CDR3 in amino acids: CASSLRQGYYEQYF. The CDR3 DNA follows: TGTGCCAGCAGCTTAAGACAGGGTTACTACGAGCAGTACTTC.